Sequencing of this TCR beta chain was carried out in a study of CD8 T cells in Susac syndrome. Study overall: Six sequenced Susac syndrome patients had clinically active disease, while 8 or 9 were in remission.

This CDR3 has 11 amino acids. CDR1 SQVTM and CDR2 ANQGSEA come from the germline V gene. Unmatched junction bases numbered 0, after V lost 4 bases and J lost 7 bases. An input of about 0.5 to 1 ug of RNA was subjected to reverse transcription using random hexamers. TCRdb used MiXCR to reprocess the immunoSEQ multiplex PCR reads, holding one entry per CDR3 protein. The table has tens of thousands of distinct CDR3 sequences, about 96% seen once; the top ten hold approximately 0.42%. The receptor was isolated from a human donor with Susac syndrome. Sequencing was done on a sample of CD8+ T cells from PBMCs. This rearrangement joins TRBV29-1 to TRBJ2-1; 8 bases are shared with TRBD2. CDR3 loop: CSVAGGNEQFF. The CDR3 DNA follows: TGCAGCGTTGCGGGAGGGAATGAGCAGTTCTTC.